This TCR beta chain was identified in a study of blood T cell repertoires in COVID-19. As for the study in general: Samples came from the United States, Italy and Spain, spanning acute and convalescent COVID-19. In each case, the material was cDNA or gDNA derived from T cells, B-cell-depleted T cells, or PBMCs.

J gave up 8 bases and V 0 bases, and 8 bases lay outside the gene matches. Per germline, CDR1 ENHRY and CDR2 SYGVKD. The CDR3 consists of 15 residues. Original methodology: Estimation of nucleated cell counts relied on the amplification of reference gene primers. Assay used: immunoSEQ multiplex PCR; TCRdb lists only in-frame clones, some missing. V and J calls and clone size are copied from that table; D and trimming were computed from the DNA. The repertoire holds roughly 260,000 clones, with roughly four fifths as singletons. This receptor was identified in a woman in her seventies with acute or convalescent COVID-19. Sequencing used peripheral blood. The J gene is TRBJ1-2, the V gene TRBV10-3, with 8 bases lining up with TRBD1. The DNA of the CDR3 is TGTGCCATCAGTGAGTCTTCGGGACAGGTCAGAGGCTACACCTTC. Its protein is CAISESSGQVRGYTF.